Below, 23 T cell receptor beta chains from the same sample are listed, as sequenced in a study of T cell clonotyping in hematopoietic cell transplantation. The method was immunoSEQ multiplex PCR; TCRdb's version includes in-frame clones alone and lacks a portion of them. This table holds 4,700 or so clones, about 90% found once. This sample comprised peripheral blood mononuclear cells, obtained 100 days after allogeneic stem cell transplant. These receptors were collected from a male patient aged 70 to 85 who had an allogeneic stem cell transplant from an unrelated donor, so T cells may come from the graft donor. Some clones in this sample may be carry-over from other donors' samples.

The V and J genes are TRBV27 and TRBJ2-6; D uncertain. The CDR3 extends over 14 amino acids. Germline-derived CDR1 and CDR2 are MNHEY and SMNVEV (reference sequence). Deletions cut 6 bases from V and 1 base from J, with 7 bases between. The CDR3 region is CASSSRSGANVLTF. CDR3 nucleotide sequence: TGTGCCAGCAGCTCTCGGTCTGGGGCCAACGTCCTGACTTTC.

The chain is built from TRBV28 and TRBJ1-5; D is unclear. CDR1 and CDR2 from the germline V gene are MDHEN and SYDVKM. The CDR3 runs 15 residues. The V end lost 6 bases, the J end lost 0 bases, and 12 bases lay between the germline ends. This chain's CDR3 is CASSDGVYSNQPQHF. The CDR3 coding sequence is TGTGCCAGCAGCGACGGAGTATATAGCAATCAGCCCCAGCATTTT. Using reference TRBV28 and TRBJ1-5 for the parts outside the CDR3, the full variable domain is DVKVTQSSRYLVKRTGEKVFLECVQDMDHENMFWYRQDPGLGLRLIYFSYDVKMKEKGDIPEGYSVSREKKERFSLILESASTNQTSMYLCASSDGVYSNQPQHFGDGTRLSIL.

The V gene is TRBV5-6, the J gene TRBJ2-3; possibly TRBD1 for D (5 bases). V was trimmed by 0 bases and J by 2 bases, leaving 13 bases between them. CDR3 length: 16 amino acids. Germline-derived CDR1 and CDR2 are SGHDT and YYEEEE. The CDR3 DNA is TGTGCCAGCAGCTTGGGGGCTTCAGGGCACACAGATACGCAGTATTTT. It codes for CASSLGASGHTDTQYF.

The chain joins TRBV30 to TRBJ2-7; tentatively, D is TRBD1 (6 bases). CDR3 length equals 12 residues. Germline V lookup: CDR1 GTSNPN, CDR2 SVGIG (reference sequence). Trimming cost V 1 base and J 6 bases, with 10 bases left between them. The CDR3 region is CAWSAEGVEQYF. DNA of the CDR3: TGTGCCTGGAGTGCCGAGGGGGTCGAGCAGTACTTC.

The genes are TRBV27 and TRBJ2-6, with a weak D call TRBD1 (6 bases). The CDR3 is made up of 18 amino acids. V dropped 5 bases and J dropped 3 bases, with 20 bases sitting between them. Germline values: CDR1 MNHEY, CDR2 SMNVEV (reference sequence). In DNA form, the CDR3 reads TGTGCCAGCAGTCCACTGGACAGCGATCTAGGTGGGGCCAACGTCCTGACTTTC. Translating it yields CASSPLDSDLGGANVLTF.

The V and J genes are TRBV11-3 and TRBJ2-7; TRBD1 is a possible D gene (6 bases). CDR1 is SGHNT, CDR2 YENEEA, per germline. This CDR3 has 15 residues. The V end was cut by 5 bases, the J end by 1 base, with 15 bases between. For the CDR3, the DNA is TGTGCCAGCAGCCCTTCGGGACACGCTTCCTACGAGCAGTACTTC. It is translated as CASSPSGHASYEQYF.

V usage is TRBV6-1 and J usage is TRBJ2-7; maybe TRBD2 (6 bases). This CDR3 is 15 amino acids long. Trimming stripped 5 bases from V and 0 bases from J, with 14 bases between. Looked up from germline, CDR1 is MNHNS and CDR2 is SASEGT. The CDR3 DNA is TGTGCCAGCAGTCTTACCGGGACTGACTCCTACGAGCAGTACTTC. This codes for CASSLTGTDSYEQYF.

The gene calls are TRBV27 and TRBJ2-7; D perhaps matches TRBD2 (5 bases). CDR3 length equals 13 residues. Trimming removed 6 bases from V and 3 bases from J, with 12 bases in between. Germline CDR1 is MNHEY and CDR2 is SMNVEV (reference sequence). The CDR3 protein is CASSLGLHYEQYF. The CDR3 DNA sequence: TGTGCCAGCAGCCTTGGACTCCACTACGAGCAGTACTTC.

The chain uses TRBV6-4 and TRBJ2-2; possible D gene TRBD1, 5 bases. The length of the CDR3 is 13 residues. Per germline, CDR1 MRHNA and CDR2 SNTAGT. V lost 5 bases and J 1 base, leaving 5 bases between the germline ends. The CDR3 spells CASSTGNTGELFF. The DNA of the CDR3 is TGTGCCAGCAGTACAGGGAACACCGGGGAGCTGTTTTTT.

The chain has TRBV5-6 and TRBJ1-4, with a weak D call TRBD1 (6 bases). This CDR3 region has 18 residues. Germline CDR1 SGHDT, CDR2 YYEEEE. The V end was cut by 0 bases, the J end by 0 bases, with 15 bases between. CDR3 nucleotides: TGTGCCAGCAGCTTGGGGTGGACAGCCTTTGCAACTAATGAAAAACTGTTTTTT. Residues: CASSLGWTAFATNEKLFF.

The chain is built from TRBV14 and TRBJ2-2; 7 bases line up with TRBD2. Germline values: CDR1 SGHDN, CDR2 FVKESK. The V and J ends lost 0 bases and 4 bases, in that order; junction bases with no gene match: 5. The CDR3 extends over 16 amino acids. The CDR3 loop is CASSQEFSGPTGELFF. The CDR3 nucleotides read TGTGCCAGCAGCCAAGAGTTTAGCGGGCCCACCGGGGAGCTGTTTTTT. The complete variable domain, with remaining parts taken from reference TRBV14 and TRBJ2-2, reads EAGVTQFPSHSVIEKGQTVTLRCDPISGHDNLYWYRRVMGKEIKFLLHFVKESKQDESGMPNNRFLAERTGGTYSTLKVQPAELEDSGVYFCASSQEFSGPTGELFFGEGSRLTVL.

The chain employs TRBV19 and TRBJ1-5; tentative D call: TRBD1 (5 bases). CDR1 and CDR2 from the germline V gene are LNHDA and SQIVND (reference sequence). This CDR3 contains 15 residues. Trimming pared 1 base from V and 9 bases from J, leaving 16 bases between. Written as DNA, the CDR3 is TGTGCCAGTAGTATAGTCGGAGGGGACGGTTGGCCCCAGCATTTT. Its protein product is CASSIVGGDGWPQHF. The full variable domain, its missing parts supplied by reference TRBV19 and TRBJ1-5, is DGGITQSPKYLFRKEGQNVTLSCEQNLNHDAMYWYRQDPGQGLRLIYYSQIVNDFQKGDIAEGYSVSREKKESFPLTVTSAQKNPTAFYLCASSIVGGDGWPQHFGDGTRLSIL.

The rearrangement links TRBV6-6 to TRBJ1-5; D is possibly TRBD1 (5 bases). The CDR3 runs to 16 residues. Trimming cost V 2 bases and J 0 bases, with 11 bases left between them. Germline V gives CDR1 MNHNY, CDR2 SVGAGI (reference sequence). CDR3 in amino acids: CASSYGAGNSNQPQHF. For the CDR3, the DNA is TGTGCCAGCAGTTACGGGGCAGGGAATAGCAATCAGCCCCAGCATTTT.

The chain carries TRBV5-1 and TRBJ1-2; D might be TRBD1 (5 bases). This CDR3 spans 16 amino acids. The ends were cut back, 0 bases at V and 1 base at J, with 13 bases in the middle. CDR1 and CDR2 from the germline V gene are SGHRS and YFSETQ. CDR3 DNA: TGCGCCAGCAGCTTGGCCTTTAAGGGGAGTAACTATGGCTACACCTTC. It specifies CASSLAFKGSNYGYTF.

The chain recombines TRBV6-5 with TRBJ2-7; D is unresolved. The CDR3 has 16 amino acids. The V end lost 0 bases, the J end lost 1 base, and 13 bases lay between the germline ends. CDR1 is MNHEY, CDR2 SVGAGI, per germline. CDR3 loop: CASSYSSWVGSYEQYF. In DNA, the CDR3 is TGTGCCAGCAGTTACTCGTCGTGGGTAGGGTCCTACGAGCAGTACTTC.

This chain joins TRBV7-2 and TRBJ2-5; 10 nucleotides align to TRBD2. The length of the CDR3 is 15 residues. Germline loops: CDR1 SGHTA, CDR2 FQGNSA. J lost 6 bases, V lost 1 base, and 5 bases had no gene match. The CDR3 region is CASSLDSGRMKTQYF. The CDR3 DNA reads as TGTGCCAGCAGCTTAGATAGCGGGAGGATGAAGACCCAGTACTTC.

This clone is medium-sized within its sample. The V call is TRBV5-6, the J call TRBJ1-1, with TRBD1 as a possible D gene (6 bases). Trimming shortened V by 0 bases and J by 4 bases, and 10 bases separated the two germline ends. Per germline, CDR1 SGHDT and CDR2 YYEEEE. This CDR3 region has 14 residues. The CDR3 DNA follows: TGTGCCAGCAGCTTGGCGGGGGGCCCCACTGAAGCTTTCTTT. This encodes CASSLAGGPTEAFF.

The chain couples TRBV10-1 to TRBJ1-5, with D unclear. Per the germline V gene, CDR1 is WNHNN and CDR2 is SYGVQD (reference sequence). Trimming took 8 bases from V and 2 from J, leaving 7 bases between them. The CDR3 loop spans 12 amino acids. The CDR3 DNA follows: TGCGCCAGCTACCAGGGCAATCAGCCCCAGCATTTT. Its protein is CASYQGNQPQHF.

V gene TRBV19 combines with J gene TRBJ2-7; TRBD2 agrees at 13 bases. CDR1 is LNHDA, CDR2 SQIVND, per germline (reference sequence). V lost 5 bases, J lost 4 bases, and 8 bases stayed unmatched. This CDR3 has 16 amino acids. The CDR3 region has the DNA TGTGCCAGTAGTGTCGGACTAGCGGGAGCCGGGTACGAGCAGTACTTC. It is translated as CASSVGLAGAGYEQYF.

The V call is TRBV10-3, the J call TRBJ2-7; weak D call: TRBD2 (5 bases). V was pared by 8 bases and J by 0 bases, with 14 bases between. From germline, CDR1 is ENHRY and CDR2 SYGVKD. The CDR3 consists of 14 residues. The CDR3, as DNA: TGTGCCATCGCTCGGACTGGGGACTCCTACGAGCAGTACTTC. Translation: CAIARTGDSYEQYF.

V gene TRBV5-1 combines with J gene TRBJ2-6, with D possibly TRBD2 on 5 matching bases. CDR1 and CDR2 from the germline V gene are SGHRS and YFSETQ. CDR3 length equals 15 residues. V lost 5 bases, J lost 2 bases, and 11 bases lay in between. The CDR3 reads CASRNPGTGANVLTF. The CDR3 nucleotides are TGCGCCAGCAGAAATCCGGGGACTGGGGCCAACGTCCTGACTTTC.

The chain recombines TRBV7-8 with TRBJ2-7, with TRBD1 matching over 7 bases. Germline lookup yields CDR1 SGHVS and CDR2 FQNEAQ. V gave up 5 bases and J gave up 2 bases; unmatched junction bases: 3. This CDR3 is 13 amino acids long. CDR3 loop: CASSEGQAYEQYF. Written as DNA, the CDR3 is TGTGCCAGCAGCGAAGGACAGGCCTACGAGCAGTACTTC. The full variable domain, in which reference TRBV7-8 and TRBJ2-7 provide the parts outside the CDR3, is GAGVSQSPRYKVAKRGQDVALRCDPISGHVSLFWYQQALGQGPEFLTYFQNEAQLDKSGLPSDRFFAERPEGSVSTLKIQRTQQEDSAVYLCASSEGQAYEQYFGPGTRLTVT.

The rearrangement links TRBV5-1 to TRBJ2-5, with D perhaps TRBD2 (6 bases). CDR3 size: 14 residues. Germline loops: CDR1 SGHRS, CDR2 YFSETQ. Trimming cost V 0 bases and J 1 base, with 7 bases left between them. The CDR3 bases are TGCGCCAGCAGCTTGGCGGGACTCCAAGAGACCCAGTACTTC. Amino acid sequence: CASSLAGLQETQYF.